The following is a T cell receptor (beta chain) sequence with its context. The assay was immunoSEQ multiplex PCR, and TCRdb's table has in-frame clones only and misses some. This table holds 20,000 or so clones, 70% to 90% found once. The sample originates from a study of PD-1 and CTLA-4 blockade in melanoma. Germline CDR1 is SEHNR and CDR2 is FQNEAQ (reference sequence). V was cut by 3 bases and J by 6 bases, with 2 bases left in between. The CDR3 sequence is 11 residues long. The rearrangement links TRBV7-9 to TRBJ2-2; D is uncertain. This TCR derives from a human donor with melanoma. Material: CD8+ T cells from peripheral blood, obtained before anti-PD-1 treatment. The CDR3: CASSFAGELFF. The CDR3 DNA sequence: TGTGCCAGCAGCTTCGCCGGGGAGCTGTTTTTT.